This is a list of T cell receptor beta chains from one sample in a study of type 1 and type 2 diabetes patients. TCRdb reprocessed the multiplex PCR reads with MiXCR, giving one entry per CDR3 protein. Among under 300,000 distinct CDR3 sequences listed, 40% to 50% were seen once. The sequenced sample was peripheral blood mononuclear cells (PBMCs). These receptors originate from a man aged 18 to 29 with type 2 diabetes. Each CDR3 is given with its conserved first and last residue. Fields, in order: V gene, CDR3 length, J gene, CDR3 protein.

v_call: TRBV11-2; cdr3_length: 14; j_call: TRBJ2-7; cdr3_aa: CASSLATIPYEQYF
v_call: TRBV2; cdr3_length: 12; j_call: TRBJ1-4; cdr3_aa: CASTAVGEKLFF
v_call: TRBV9; cdr3_length: 15; j_call: TRBJ2-7; cdr3_aa: CASSGGAASSYEQYF
v_call: TRBV11-2; cdr3_length: 14; j_call: TRBJ2-5; cdr3_aa: CASSLQGGEETQYF
v_call: TRBV7-3; cdr3_length: 15; j_call: TRBJ2-7; cdr3_aa: CASSRLHGGTYEQYF
v_call: TRBV7-3; cdr3_length: 14; j_call: TRBJ2-3; cdr3_aa: CASSSFASTDTQYF
v_call: TRBV12-3/TRBV12-4; cdr3_length: 13; j_call: TRBJ1-2; cdr3_aa: CASSNWDAGGYTF
v_call: TRBV20-1; cdr3_length: 13; j_call: TRBJ1-5; cdr3_aa: CSARRVSNQPQHF
v_call: TRBV25-1; cdr3_length: 18; j_call: TRBJ1-6; cdr3_aa: CASSERRAGSHYNSPLHF
v_call: TRBV10-1; cdr3_length: 16; j_call: TRBJ2-2; cdr3_aa: CASSESPLRTPGSCFF
v_call: TRBV2; cdr3_length: 15; j_call: TRBJ1-1; cdr3_aa: CASSEEAGWDTEAFF
v_call: TRBV24-1; cdr3_length: 18; j_call: TRBJ2-1; cdr3_aa: CATSDKGTSGGSYNEQFF
v_call: TRBV15; cdr3_length: 15; j_call: TRBJ2-1; cdr3_aa: CATSRGLAGSNEQFF
v_call: TRBV20-1; cdr3_length: 11; j_call: TRBJ2-2; cdr3_aa: CSASSTGELFF
v_call: TRBV27; cdr3_length: 18; j_call: TRBJ2-1; cdr3_aa: CASSSGLAGGSSYNEQFF
v_call: TRBV24-1; cdr3_length: 14; j_call: TRBJ2-6; cdr3_aa: CATSDFSGANVLTF
v_call: TRBV28; cdr3_length: 13; j_call: TRBJ1-2; cdr3_aa: CASSDSVSGGYTF
v_call: TRBV7-9; cdr3_length: 16; j_call: TRBJ1-5; cdr3_aa: CASSFGIRGSNQPQHF
v_call: TRBV2; cdr3_length: 14; j_call: TRBJ1-4; cdr3_aa: CASSGEATNEKLFF
v_call: TRBV7-8; cdr3_length: 15; j_call: TRBJ1-1; cdr3_aa: CASLRGDTIQTEAFF
v_call: TRBV29-1; cdr3_length: 12; j_call: TRBJ1-1; cdr3_aa: CSVVGGGTEAFF
v_call: TRBV28; cdr3_length: 13; j_call: TRBJ1-2; cdr3_aa: CASRQTGGRGYTF
v_call: TRBV12-5; cdr3_length: 17; j_call: TRBJ1-2; cdr3_aa: CASGRKTLKYWGNGYTF
v_call: TRBV3-1; cdr3_length: 15; j_call: TRBJ1-2; cdr3_aa: CASSQGQGAFYGYTF
v_call: TRBV30; cdr3_length: 16; j_call: TRBJ2-7; cdr3_aa: CAWSIIAGYGTYEQYF
v_call: TRBV19; cdr3_length: 17; j_call: TRBJ1-6; cdr3_aa: CASSTFPQTAEHSPLHF